These 27 T cell receptor beta chains originate from one sample sequenced in a study of blood T cell repertoires in COVID-19. Profiled with immunoSEQ multiplex PCR; TCRdb holds only in-frame clones, not every one. The table lists fewer than 150,000 clones, less than 85% of them singletons, with about 7% in the top ten. Sequencing was done on a sample of peripheral blood. Receptors originate from a human donor in a cohort sampled during active COVID-19.

The chain carries TRBV27 and TRBJ2-7, with 7 nucleotides matching TRBD2. The junction had 9 bases not matched to a gene; V was cut back by 5 bases and J by 2 bases. CDR1 and CDR2 from the germline V gene are MNHEY and SMNVEV (reference sequence). The CDR3 has 15 residues. CDR3 DNA: TGTGCCAGCAGTCCAATGGGGGGGGGAACCTACGAGCAGTACTTC. Residues: CASSPMGGGTYEQYF.

This clone was detected many times. This sequence joins TRBV14 and TRBJ2-2; D gene ambiguous. Germline V CDR1 and CDR2: SGHDN, FVKESK. The CDR3 runs to 15 residues. Trimming cost V 3 bases and J 0 bases, with 8 bases left between them. The CDR3 loop is CASSQYRANTGELFF. The CDR3 nucleotides read TGTGCCAGCAGCCAGTACCGCGCGAACACCGGGGAGCTGTTTTTT.

The rearrangement joins TRBV5-1 to TRBJ2-1, with 13 bases lining up with TRBD2. Germline V CDR1 and CDR2: SGHRS, YFSETQ. This CDR3 is built from 16 residues. The ends lost 3 bases at V and 7 bases at J; junction bases unmatched: 7. The CDR3 reads CASSSGLAGAPNEQFF. CDR3 nucleotides: TGCGCCAGCAGCTCCGGACTAGCGGGGGCTCCAAATGAGCAGTTCTTC.

V usage is TRBV6-5 and J usage is TRBJ1-2; D call uncertain. This CDR3 comprises 11 residues. Trimming removed 2 bases at V and 12 bases at J, with 10 bases between. Looked up from germline, CDR1 is MNHEY and CDR2 is SVGAGI. The CDR3 DNA is TGTGCCAGCAGTTACCCTCCCGTCCACACCTTC. Translated: CASSYPPVHTF.

The CDR3 here is CASSIDLRSNGYTF. CDR3 DNA sequence: TGTGCCAGTAGTATAGATCTGCGAAGTAATGGCTACACCTTC. The chain has TRBV19 and TRBJ1-2, with D hard to call. The V gene's germline CDR1 is LNHDA and CDR2 SQIVND (reference sequence). This CDR3 contains 14 residues. V shed 0 bases and J shed 6 bases, with 11 bases lying between them. The full variable domain, completed using reference TRBV19 and TRBJ1-2, is DGGITQSPKYLFRKEGQNVTLSCEQNLNHDAMYWYRQDPGQGLRLIYYSQIVNDFQKGDIAEGYSVSREKKESFPLTVTSAQKNPTAFYLCASSIDLRSNGYTFGSGTRLTVV.

The rearrangement uses TRBV5-1 and TRBJ1-5, with D tentatively TRBD1 (5 bases). This CDR3 spans 15 amino acids. Germline CDR1 SGHRS, CDR2 YFSETQ. Trimming shortened V by 0 bases and J by 2 bases, and 9 bases separated the two germline ends. CDR3 amino acids: CASSLDSGRNQPQHF. In DNA, the CDR3 is TGCGCCAGCAGCTTGGACTCAGGGCGCAATCAGCCCCAGCATTTT.

The rearrangement uses TRBV6-2 or TRBV6-3 and TRBJ1-1, with D perhaps TRBD1 (5 bases). There are 13 residues in the CDR3. CDR1 and CDR2 from the germline V gene are MNHEY and SVGEGT. V gave up 3 bases and J gave up 7 bases, with 12 bases separating them. The CDR3 sequence is CASSYRPQGEAFF. The CDR3 nucleotides read TGTGCCAGCAGTTATCGACCTCAGGGTGAAGCTTTCTTT.

The rearrangement joins TRBV30 to TRBJ1-1; 7 positions agree with TRBD1. The CDR3 is made up of 14 amino acids. Unmatched junction bases numbered 9, after V lost 7 bases and J lost 1 base. CDR1 GTSNPN and CDR2 SVGIG come from the germline V gene (reference sequence). CDR3 in amino acids: CALQRTGANTEAFF. The DNA of the CDR3 is TGTGCCTTGCAGCGGACAGGAGCGAACACTGAAGCTTTCTTT.

The chain has TRBV20-1 and TRBJ1-2, with 7 bases that match TRBD1. CDR1 DFQATT and CDR2 SNEGSKA come from the germline V gene (reference sequence). V lost 6 bases and J lost 8; bases outside the gene matches: 15. The CDR3 extends over 14 amino acids. The CDR3 protein is CSASDPNDRAGYTF. The CDR3 DNA reads TGCAGTGCCAGTGACCCCAACGACAGGGCAGGCTACACCTTC.

V and J are TRBV28 and TRBJ1-2; tentative D call: TRBD1 (5 bases). V shed 3 bases and J shed 4 bases, with 27 bases lying between them. The CDR3 is made up of 19 amino acids. Germline V CDR1 and CDR2: MDHEN, SYDVKM. CDR3 sequence (DNA): TGTGCCAGCAGTTTTTCCGGTGGAGGGGCTCGGATTGGGTTCTATGGCTACACCTTC. It specifies CASSFSGGGARIGFYGYTF.

This chain's CDR3 is CASSESRRVRYRDKNIQYF. CDR3 coding DNA: TGCGCCAGCAGTGAGTCTCGGCGGGTTCGTTATCGGGACAAAAACATTCAGTACTTC. The V call is TRBV10-1, the J call TRBJ2-4; possible D gene TRBD2, 5 bases. V lost 0 bases and J 3 bases, leaving 21 bases between the germline ends. Germline V CDR1 and CDR2: WNHNN, SYGVQD (reference sequence). The CDR3 has 19 amino acids.

J is TRBJ1-1 and V is TRBV3-1 (or the pseudogene TRBV3-2), with 7 bases lining up with TRBD1. The V and J ends lost 5 bases and 4 bases, in that order; junction bases with no gene match: 13. CDR3 length equals 16 residues. CDR1 and CDR2 from the germline V gene are LGHDT and YNNKEL (reference sequence). CDR3: CASSYRGRIDSTEAFF. CDR3 sequence (DNA): TGTGCCAGCAGCTACAGGGGCCGTATCGATAGCACTGAAGCTTTCTTT.

The rearrangement uses TRBV4-3 and TRBJ2-6, with unresolved D. Germline CDR1 and CDR2: LGHNA and YSLEER. The length of the CDR3 is 15 residues. V was cut by 0 bases and J by 0 bases, with 3 bases left in between. CDR3 in amino acids: CASSQEASGANVLTF. CDR3 in DNA: TGCGCCAGCAGCCAAGAAGCCTCTGGGGCCAACGTCCTGACTTTC.

The J gene is TRBJ1-2, the V gene TRBV4-3, with a possible D match to TRBD1 (6 bases). V lost 1 base, J lost 7 bases, and 19 bases lay in between. The CDR3 runs 16 residues. Germline assignment: CDR1 LGHNA and CDR2 YSLEER. The CDR3 DNA sequence: TGCGCCAGCAGCCAAGTGATTGCAAGGGGGAGTAGTGGCTACACCTTC. This sequence encodes CASSQVIARGSSGYTF.

V is TRBV5-5 and J is TRBJ2-3; 13 positions agree with TRBD2. Germline CDR1 reads SGHKS; CDR2 reads YYEKEE (reference sequence). This CDR3 comprises 15 residues. V was pared by 4 bases and J by 2 bases, with 1 base of the junction left unmatched. The CDR3 DNA sequence: TGTGCCAGCAGCGGGACTAGCGGGACCACAGATACGCAGTATTTT. Amino acid sequence: CASSGTSGTTDTQYF.

The chain has TRBV2 and TRBJ2-3, with 8 positions matching TRBD2. There are 15 residues in the CDR3. In germline, CDR1 is SNHLY, CDR2 FYNNEI. V gave up 4 bases and J gave up 3 bases; unmatched junction bases: 6. CDR3 DNA sequence: TGTGCCAGCAGTGTTAGGCGGGGGGCAACAGATACGCAGTATTTT. Residues: CASSVRRGATDTQYF.

The CDR3 sequence is CASTRAENSPLHF. The CDR3 bases are TGTGCCTCCACGCGGGCAGAGAATTCACCCCTCCACTTT. The chain employs TRBV9 and TRBJ1-6; D call uncertain. The germline V gene encodes CDR1 SGDLS and CDR2 YYNGEE. The CDR3 covers 13 residues. Trimming left V 10 bases short and J 7 bases short, with 15 bases between.

The V gene is TRBV7-8, the J gene TRBJ2-5, with TRBD2 matching over 14 bases. The CDR3 consists of 16 residues. J lost 2 bases, V lost 1 base, and 0 bases had no gene match. Germline V gene data show CDR1 as SGHVS and CDR2 as FQNEAQ. The CDR3 nucleotides are TGTGCCAGCAGCTTAGGACTAGCGGGGGGGCAAGAGACCCAGTACTTC. Amino acids: CASSLGLAGGQETQYF.

The chain employs TRBV5-1 and TRBJ1-1; weak D call: TRBD1 (6 bases). The CDR3 contains 14 residues. Germline CDR1 is SGHRS and CDR2 is YFSETQ. The V gene lost 4 bases and the J gene lost 6 bases, with 16 bases spanning the gap. DNA for the CDR3: TGCGCCAGCAGCCTATCACAGGGCCCCGCTGAAGCTTTCTTT. It encodes CASSLSQGPAEAFF.

The chain employs TRBV7-2 and TRBJ1-3; D is unclear. Per germline, CDR1 SGHTA and CDR2 FQGNSA. The CDR3 has 16 residues. With 1 base removed from V and 0 bases from J, the gap between germline ends came to 10 bases. In nucleotides, the CDR3 is TGTGCCAGCAGCTTAGGTTCTACGGTCTCTGGAAACACCATATATTTT. The encoded protein is CASSLGSTVSGNTIYF.

The chain carries TRBV7-3 and TRBJ1-5; 12 bases are shared with TRBD1. Germline V gene lookup returns CDR1 SGHTA and CDR2 FQGTGA. The CDR3 contains 18 residues. V shed 2 bases and J 2 bases; nucleotides not matched to a gene: 7. This CDR3 is CASSLWDRGRVGNQPQHF. CDR3 DNA sequence: TGTGCCAGCAGCTTATGGGACAGGGGGCGAGTGGGCAATCAGCCCCAGCATTTT.

This chain uses TRBV5-1 with TRBJ1-4; tentatively, D is TRBD1 (5 bases). V lost 4 bases, J lost 6 bases, and 13 bases lay in between. The V gene's germline CDR1 is SGHRS and CDR2 YFSETQ. The CDR3 extends over 14 amino acids. CDR3 amino acids: CASSPQTTDEKLFF. In DNA form, the CDR3 reads TGCGCCAGCAGCCCCCAAACGACAGATGAAAAACTGTTTTTT. The whole variable domain, filled in from reference TRBV5-1 and TRBJ1-4, reads KAGVTQTPRYLIKTRGQQVTLSCSPISGHRSVSWYQQTPGQGLQFLFEYFSETQRNKGNFPGRFSGRQFSNSRSEMNVSTLELGDSALYLCASSPQTTDEKLFFGSGTQLSVL.

The V gene is TRBV11-2, the J gene TRBJ2-3; 8 positions agree with TRBD2. The germline V gene has CDR1 SGHAT and CDR2 FQNNGV. V gave up 5 bases and J gave up 2 bases; unmatched junction bases: 12. CDR3 length equals 17 residues. CDR3 sequence reads: CASSPRRGGGITDTQYF. The DNA of the CDR3 is TGTGCCAGCAGCCCCCGGAGGGGCGGGGGGATCACAGATACGCAGTATTTT.

This chain connects TRBV7-2 to TRBJ2-1; 12 nucleotides match TRBD2. The CDR3 is 19 residues long. Germline assignment: CDR1 SGHTA and CDR2 FQGNSA. Germline trimming cut 4 bases from V and 0 bases from J; bases unmatched to any gene: 10. The CDR3 here is CASSSFSTSGGSSYNEQFF. The CDR3 nucleotides are TGTGCCAGCAGCTCATTTAGTACTAGCGGGGGGAGCTCCTACAATGAGCAGTTCTTC.

Comment on this clone: Only one base separates this from a far larger clonotype, so it likely reflects a read error. The rearrangement links TRBV2 to TRBJ1-6, with 10 bases identical to TRBD1. This CDR3 region has 14 residues. Per the germline V gene, CDR1 is SNHLY and CDR2 is FYNNEI. Germline trimming cut 6 bases from V and 8 bases from J; bases unmatched to any gene: 4. The CDR3 DNA reads TGTGCCAGCAGACCCGGGACAGGGGATTCACCCCTCCACTTT. It yields the protein CASRPGTGDSPLHF.

This CDR3 is CASSGPGTGNNEQFF. The CDR3 DNA follows: TGTGCCAGCAGCGGGCCCGGGACTGGAAACAATGAGCAGTTCTTC. V usage is TRBV9 and J usage is TRBJ2-1; D may be TRBD2 (6 bases). CDR1 is SGDLS and CDR2 is YYNGEE in the germline V gene. The length of the CDR3 is 15 residues. V lost 3 bases to trimming and J lost 5 bases, with 15 bases between them.

The rearrangement uses TRBV19 and TRBJ2-3; TRBD2 is a possible D gene (5 bases). This CDR3 is 16 amino acids long. Germline assignment: CDR1 LNHDA and CDR2 SQIVND (reference sequence). V was clipped by 3 bases and J by 7 bases, with 20 bases between them. CDR3 in amino acids: CASSIGLAGLEHTQYF. The CDR3 DNA reads as TGTGCCAGTAGTATCGGTCTAGCTGGGCTGGAGCATACGCAGTATTTT. Full variable domain (outside the CDR3, taken from reference TRBV19 and TRBJ2-3): DGGITQSPKYLFRKEGQNVTLSCEQNLNHDAMYWYRQDPGQGLRLIYYSQIVNDFQKGDIAEGYSVSREKKESFPLTVTSAQKNPTAFYLCASSIGLAGLEHTQYFGPGTRLTVL.